The source of this T cell receptor (beta chain) is a study of Graves' ophthalmopathy and Graves' hyperthyroidism. Notes on the study in general: Stable hyperthyroidism and ophthalmopathy were told apart by a 13-signature model, which achieved less than 90% sensitivity and around 77% specificity.

Amplification of the TCR beta CDR3 regions used RNA transcripts (as template). The first-round RT-PCR employed HTBI primers together with the Qiagen OneStep RT-PCR kit. A multiplex PCR was then performed as the second round. TCRdb reanalysed the multiplex PCR reads using MiXCR and keeps one entry per CDR3 protein. The sample lists about 220,000 distinct CDR3 sequences, about 22% occurring once. Each diagnosis was determined on the basis of clinical symptoms, serum thyroxine, TRAb, thyroid ultrasound and orbital computed tomography. Notes on this clonotype: Its antigen is as yet unknown.

The ends were cut back, 8 bases at V and 0 bases at J, with 13 bases in the middle. Germline V gene lookup returns CDR1 MNHNS and CDR2 SASEGT. This CDR3 comprises 14 residues. The rearrangement uses TRBV6-1 and TRBJ1-1; no reliable D call. This TCR derives from a woman aged 45-59 years with Graves' ophthalmopathy. The sample comprised peripheral blood. The CDR3 loop reads CASGREVMNTEAFF. CDR3 in DNA: TGTGCCAGCGGCCGGGAAGTCATGAACACTGAAGCTTTCTTT.